This T cell receptor beta chain derives from a study of T cell changes during pregnancy in multiple sclerosis. V dropped 4 bases and J dropped 1; count of bases not matched to a gene: 7. Germline assignment: CDR1 SQVTM and CDR2 ANQGSEA. The length of the CDR3 is 15 residues. Repertoires were generated with immunoSEQ multiplex PCR, while TCRdb's copy carries only in-frame clones and drops some. The sample holds tens of thousands of clones, around nine tenths seen once. Sequenced material: CD4+ T cells from peripheral blood mononuclear cells, taken before pregnancy. The chain is built from TRBV29-1 and TRBJ2-1; 7 bases fit TRBD1. This receptor was identified in a female donor with multiple sclerosis, enrolled in a pregnancy study. The chain's CDR3 is CSVGTSRGSYNEQFF. The DNA for the CDR3 is TGCAGCGTTGGGACTTCCAGGGGGTCCTACAATGAGCAGTTCTTC.